One and the same sample provided the 3 T cell receptor beta chains below, sequenced in a study of CXCR3-negative and CXCR3-positive naive CD8 T cells. Study outcomes and limitations: TRB CDR3s of CXCR3-positive naive cells were more hydrophobic than those of CXCR3-negative naive cells.

Their target antigens are unknown. Researchers prepared the TRB cDNA libraries using 5' RACE with UMI labels. Using the 5' RACE reads, TCRdb records one entry per CDR3 protein without DNA. The sample has over 150,000 distinct CDR3 sequences. Sequenced material: naive CXCR3+ CD8+ T cells from blood. The subset was: CD45RO-CCR7+CD27+CD95- naive CD8+ T cells expressing CXCR3 (TNR3+). The receptor source for this set is a human donor in good health. Some clones in this sample may be carry-over from other donors' samples.

The rearrangement joins TRBV29-1 to TRBJ2-1; TCRdb returns TRBD2, unconfirmable since there is no DNA. Germline loops: CDR1 SQVTM, CDR2 ANQGSEA. This CDR3 has 15 amino acids. The CDR3 spells CSARRLAGVDNEQFF.

The CDR3 sequence: CSVDGLNYEQYF. The chain employs TRBV29-1 and TRBJ2-7; the D call from TCRdb, TRBD2, cannot be confirmed without DNA. CDR1 is SQVTM and CDR2 is ANQGSEA in the germline V gene. The CDR3 is 12 amino acids.

This chain connects TRBV6-2 or TRBV6-3 to TRBJ2-5; TCRdb gives TRBD1 as the D gene, but with no DNA this cannot be confirmed. Germline CDR1 is MNHEY and CDR2 is SVGEGT. The CDR3 has 15 residues. CDR3 residues: CASSSGDREQETQYF.